Following are 3 T cell receptor beta chains from one sample sequenced in a study of T-cell reconstitution after alpha-beta-depleted transplantation in children. Library preparation (for TCRbeta) was performed with unique molecular identifiers. TCRdb reprocessed the PCR reads with MiXCR, giving one entry per CDR3 protein. The table lists about 300,000 distinct CDR3 sequences, 9.5% to 13% of them singletons. Here the sequenced sample was PBMCs, taken before TCRalphabeta/CD19-depleted stem cell transplant. The receptors here all came from a boy in the first two years of life with acute myeloid leukemia, due to receive a stem cell transplant.

This clonotype was seen a handful of times. The chain is built from TRBV7-8 and TRBJ2-3; TRBD2 agrees at 14 bases. With V trimmed by 2 bases and J by 0 bases, 10 bases remained unmatched. The CDR3 loop spans 20 amino acids. Germline assignment: CDR1 SGHVS and CDR2 FQNEAQ. CDR3 region: CASSLTPGLAGASSTDTQYF. The DNA for the CDR3 is TGTGCCAGCAGCTTAACTCCGGGACTAGCGGGGGCGTCCAGCACAGATACGCAGTATTTT.

There are many counts of this clonotype. The CDR3 DNA is TGCAGTGGAACGGGACCCTACAATGAGCAGTTCTTC. Translating gives CSGTGPYNEQFF. This chain links TRBV20-1 with TRBJ2-1; possibly TRBD1 or TRBD2 for D (5 bases each). The V gene lost 7 bases and the J gene lost 2 bases, with 9 bases spanning the gap. The CDR3 is 12 residues long. Germline-derived CDR1 and CDR2 are DFQATT and SNEGSKA (reference sequence).

This clonotype was counted only a few times. The genes are TRBV20-1 and TRBJ2-2, with TRBD1 matching over 7 bases. Germline CDR1 DFQATT, CDR2 SNEGSKA (reference sequence). V lost 1 base and J lost 1; bases outside the gene matches: 3. The CDR3 has 15 amino acids. The CDR3 DNA reads as TGCAGTGCTAGAGGACAGGGATTGAACACCGGGGAGCTGTTTTTT. Translating gives CSARGQGLNTGELFF.